The clone carrying this T cell receptor (beta chain) was seen a few times. The sample originates from a study of T and B cells in COVID-19 patients. TRB rearrangements were amplified by multiplex PCR with BIOMED2 TRB-A/B primers. One entry per CDR3 protein results from TCRdb running MiXCR on the multiplex PCR reads. The sample includes about 8,700 distinct CDR3 sequences, around 29% of them seen just once. The CDR3 consists of 17 residues. Germline CDR1 reads GTSNPN; CDR2 reads SVGIG (reference sequence). With V trimmed by 0 bases and J by 5 bases, 14 bases remained unmatched. Blood genomic DNA input for TRB amplification was roughly 230-550 ng.

The source is a human donor who had recovered from COVID-19. The V gene is TRBV30, the J gene TRBJ2-7, with TRBD1 matching over 9 bases. Material: blood. CDR3 DNA sequence: TGTGCCTGGAGTGTACAAGTGTGGGGACAGGGAGCCAACGAGCAGTACTTC. Protein sequence: CAWSVQVWGQGANEQYF.